The present TCR beta chain was sequenced within a study of T cell responses to AZD1222 COVID-19 vaccine. Overall study findings and caveats: Only six AZD1222 recipients tested seropositive at baseline. Spike was spanned by vaccine-associated CD4 TCRs, with dominance at 160-218 and 743-854.

This clone turned up a few times. Antigen specificity is unknown. Method: immunoSEQ multiplex PCR; TCRdb's copy keeps in-frame clones and lacks some. Among 130,000 to 150,000 clones listed, about nine tenths were seen once. The sequence derives from an adult in good health. The sample consisted of peripheral blood, taken on day 0 of MenACWY control vaccination.

CDR3 sequence (DNA): TGTGCCAGCAGCTTAGATGACGGGAGGGGCTACGAGCAGTACTTC. As protein: CASSLDDGRGYEQYF. The rearrangement uses TRBV7-6 and TRBJ2-7; 8 nucleotides match TRBD2. Looked up from germline, CDR1 is SGHVS and CDR2 is FNYEAQ. V was clipped by 1 base and J by 3 bases; unmatched bases: 5. The CDR3 consists of 15 residues.